This TCR beta chain was captured by sequencing in a study of human T cells and chemical hapten exposure. Study at large: During the roughly 25-week study period, patients had diphenylcyclopropenone applied to the scalp every week. Points from the study as a whole: Expanded TCR sets contained significantly more large CDR3 similarity clusters than controls.

Time point indicated: pre-sensitization, week 0. Treatment indicated: therapeutic diphenylcyclopropenone sensitization with weekly scalp DPC. Alopecia patients, 18 to 70 years old and DPC-suitable, served as donors. Concerning this clonotype itself: Its antigen is currently unknown.

The junction had 5 bases not matched to a gene; V was cut back by 3 bases and J by 4 bases. Germline lookup yields CDR1 MDHEN and CDR2 SYDVKM. The length of the CDR3 is 15 residues. TCRdb itself ran the RACE reads through MiXCR, one entry per CDR3 protein. The sample holds about 80,000 distinct CDR3 sequences, 12% to 15% seen once. The chain links TRBV28 to TRBJ2-5; TRBD2 agrees at 10 bases. The sequence was collected from a woman aged 45-60 years with alopecia areata. Some clones in this sample may be carry-over from other donors' samples. The sample consisted of whole blood, taken in connection with sensitization to the hapten diphenylcyclopropenone (DPC). The CDR3 region has the DNA TGTGCCAGCAGTTTTCCTAGCGGGAGTGGAGAGACCCAGTACTTC. Encoded protein: CASSFPSGSGETQYF.